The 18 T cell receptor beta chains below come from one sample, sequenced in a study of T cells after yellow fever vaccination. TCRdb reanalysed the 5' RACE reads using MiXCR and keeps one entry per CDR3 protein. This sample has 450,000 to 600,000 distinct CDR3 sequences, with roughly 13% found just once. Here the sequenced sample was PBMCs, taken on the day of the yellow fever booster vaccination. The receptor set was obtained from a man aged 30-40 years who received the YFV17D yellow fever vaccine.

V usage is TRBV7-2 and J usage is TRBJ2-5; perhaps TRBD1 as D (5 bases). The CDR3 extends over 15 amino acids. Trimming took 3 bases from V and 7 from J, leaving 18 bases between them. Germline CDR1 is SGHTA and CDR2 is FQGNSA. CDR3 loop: CASSLMNTPQGTQYF. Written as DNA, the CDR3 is TGTGCCAGCAGCTTGATGAACACCCCCCAGGGGACCCAGTACTTC.

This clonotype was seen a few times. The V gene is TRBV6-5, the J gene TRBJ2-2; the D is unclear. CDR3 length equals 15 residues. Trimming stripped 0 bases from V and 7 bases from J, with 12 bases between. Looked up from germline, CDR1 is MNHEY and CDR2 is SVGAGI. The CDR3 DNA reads TGTGCCAGCAGTTACTCGACTTGGCGGTACGGGGAGCTGTTTTTT. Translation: CASSYSTWRYGELFF.

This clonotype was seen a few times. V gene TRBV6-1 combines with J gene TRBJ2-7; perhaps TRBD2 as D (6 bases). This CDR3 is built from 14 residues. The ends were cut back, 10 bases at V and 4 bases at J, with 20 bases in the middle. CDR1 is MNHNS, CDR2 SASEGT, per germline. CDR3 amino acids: CATTHGGINYEQYF. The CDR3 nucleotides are TGTGCCACCACCCACGGAGGGATCAATTACGAGCAGTACTTC.

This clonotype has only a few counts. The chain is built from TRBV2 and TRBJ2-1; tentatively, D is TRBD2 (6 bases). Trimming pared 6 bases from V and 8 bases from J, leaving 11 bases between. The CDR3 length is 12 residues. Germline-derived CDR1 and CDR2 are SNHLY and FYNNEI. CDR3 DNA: TGTGCCAGCAGAGGGCGGGAATATGAGCAGTTCTTC. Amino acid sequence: CASRGREYEQFF.

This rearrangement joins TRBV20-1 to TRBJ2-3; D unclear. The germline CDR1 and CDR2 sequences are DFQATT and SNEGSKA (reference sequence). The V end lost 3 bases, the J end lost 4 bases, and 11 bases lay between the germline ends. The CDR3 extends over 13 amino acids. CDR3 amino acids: CSASRALADTQYF. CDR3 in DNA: TGCAGTGCTAGTAGAGCCTTGGCAGATACGCAGTATTTT.

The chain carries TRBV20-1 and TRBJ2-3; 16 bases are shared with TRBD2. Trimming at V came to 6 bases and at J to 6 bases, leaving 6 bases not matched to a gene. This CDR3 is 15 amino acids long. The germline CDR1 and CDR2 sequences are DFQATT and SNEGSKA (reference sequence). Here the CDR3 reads CSADGTSGREDTQYF. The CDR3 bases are TGCAGTGCCGACGGGACTAGCGGGAGGGAGGATACGCAGTATTTT.

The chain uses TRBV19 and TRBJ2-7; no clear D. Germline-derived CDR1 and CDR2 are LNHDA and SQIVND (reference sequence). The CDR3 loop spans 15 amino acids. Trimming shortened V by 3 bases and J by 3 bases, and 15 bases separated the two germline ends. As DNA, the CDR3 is TGTGCCAGTAGTATGGTCACGGATTCCCGCTACGAGCAGTACTTC. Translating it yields CASSMVTDSRYEQYF.

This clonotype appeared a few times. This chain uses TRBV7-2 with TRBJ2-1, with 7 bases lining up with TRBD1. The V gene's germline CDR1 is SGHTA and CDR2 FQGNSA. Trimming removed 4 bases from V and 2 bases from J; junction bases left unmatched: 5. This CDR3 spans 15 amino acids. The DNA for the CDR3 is TGTGCCAGCAGCTCCCGCAGGGGGACCTACAATGAGCAGTTCTTC. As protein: CASSSRRGTYNEQFF.

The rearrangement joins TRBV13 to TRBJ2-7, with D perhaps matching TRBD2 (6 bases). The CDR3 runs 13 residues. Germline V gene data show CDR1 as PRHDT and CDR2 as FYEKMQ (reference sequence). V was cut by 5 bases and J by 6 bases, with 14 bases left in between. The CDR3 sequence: CASSQSTRAEQYF. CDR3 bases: TGTGCCAGCAGCCAATCGACTAGGGCCGAGCAGTACTTC.

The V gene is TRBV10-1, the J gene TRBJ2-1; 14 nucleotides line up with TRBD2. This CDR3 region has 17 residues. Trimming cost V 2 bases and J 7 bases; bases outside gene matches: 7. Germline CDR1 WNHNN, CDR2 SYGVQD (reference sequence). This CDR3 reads CASSEGLAGGHRNEQFF. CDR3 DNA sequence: TGCGCCAGCAGTGAGGGACTAGCGGGAGGTCACAGGAATGAGCAGTTCTTC.

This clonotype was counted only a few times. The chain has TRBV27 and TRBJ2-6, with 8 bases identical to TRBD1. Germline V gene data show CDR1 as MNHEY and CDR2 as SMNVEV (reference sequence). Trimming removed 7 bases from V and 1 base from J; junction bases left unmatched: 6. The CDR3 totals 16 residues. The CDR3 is CASKRTGQSGANVLTF. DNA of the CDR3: TGTGCCAGCAAGAGGACAGGGCAATCTGGGGCCAACGTCCTGACTTTC.

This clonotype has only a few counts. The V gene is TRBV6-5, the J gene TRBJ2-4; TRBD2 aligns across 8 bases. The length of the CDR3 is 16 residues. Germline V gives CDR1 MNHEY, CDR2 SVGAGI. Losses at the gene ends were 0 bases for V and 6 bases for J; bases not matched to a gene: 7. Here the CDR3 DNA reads TGTGCCAGCAGTTACTCGATCGGCGGGAGGATAAACATTCAGTACTTC. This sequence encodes CASSYSIGGRINIQYF.

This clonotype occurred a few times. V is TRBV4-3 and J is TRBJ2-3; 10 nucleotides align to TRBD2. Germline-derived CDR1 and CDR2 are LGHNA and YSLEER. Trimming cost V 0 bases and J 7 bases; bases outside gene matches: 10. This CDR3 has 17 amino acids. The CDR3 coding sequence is TGCGCCAGCAGCCAAGAGGTCAGCGGGAGGGCCGCGTATACGCAGTATTTT. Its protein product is CASSQEVSGRAAYTQYF.

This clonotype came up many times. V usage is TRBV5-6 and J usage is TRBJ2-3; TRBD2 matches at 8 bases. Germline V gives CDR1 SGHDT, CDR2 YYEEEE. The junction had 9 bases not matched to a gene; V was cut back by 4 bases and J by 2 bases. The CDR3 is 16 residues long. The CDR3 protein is CASSPDSGVLTDTQYF. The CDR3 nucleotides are TGTGCCAGCAGCCCGGATAGCGGGGTACTCACAGATACGCAGTATTTT.

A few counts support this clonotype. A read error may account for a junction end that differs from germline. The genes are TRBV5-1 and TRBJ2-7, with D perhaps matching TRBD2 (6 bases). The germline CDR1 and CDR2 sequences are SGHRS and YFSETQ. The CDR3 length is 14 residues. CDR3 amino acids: CASNTDGDSYEQHF. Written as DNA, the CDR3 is TGCGCCAGCAACACGGATGGGGACTCCTACGAGCAGCACTTC.

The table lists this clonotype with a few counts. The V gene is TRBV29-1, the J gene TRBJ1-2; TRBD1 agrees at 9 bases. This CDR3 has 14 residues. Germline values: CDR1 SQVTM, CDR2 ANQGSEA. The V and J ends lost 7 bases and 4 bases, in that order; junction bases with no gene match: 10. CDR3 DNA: TGCAGCGCTGTACCGACAGGGGGAAGCTATGGCTACACCTTC. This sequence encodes CSAVPTGGSYGYTF. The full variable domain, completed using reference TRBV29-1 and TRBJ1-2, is SAVISQKPSRDICQRGTSLTIQCQVDSQVTMMFWYRQQPGQSLTLIATANQGSEATYESGFVIDKFPISRPNLTFSTLTVSNMSPEDSSIYLCSAVPTGGSYGYTFGSGTRLTVV.

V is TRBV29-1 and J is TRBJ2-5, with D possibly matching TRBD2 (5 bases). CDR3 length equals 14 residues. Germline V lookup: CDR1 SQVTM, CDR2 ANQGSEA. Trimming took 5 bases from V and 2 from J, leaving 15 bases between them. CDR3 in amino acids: CSVSKGTGQETQYF. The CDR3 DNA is TGCAGCGTTTCTAAGGGAACGGGACAAGAGACCCAGTACTTC. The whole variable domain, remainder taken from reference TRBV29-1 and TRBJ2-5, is SAVISQKPSRDICQRGTSLTIQCQVDSQVTMMFWYRQQPGQSLTLIATANQGSEATYESGFVIDKFPISRPNLTFSTLTVSNMSPEDSSIYLCSVSKGTGQETQYFGPGTRLLVL.

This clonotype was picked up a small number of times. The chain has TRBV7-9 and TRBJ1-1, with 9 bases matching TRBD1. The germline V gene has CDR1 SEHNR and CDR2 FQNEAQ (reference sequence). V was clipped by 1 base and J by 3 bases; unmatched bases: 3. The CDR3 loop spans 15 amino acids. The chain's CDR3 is CASSLEGQGYTEAFF. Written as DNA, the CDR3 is TGTGCCAGCAGCTTAGAGGGACAGGGCTACACTGAAGCTTTCTTT.